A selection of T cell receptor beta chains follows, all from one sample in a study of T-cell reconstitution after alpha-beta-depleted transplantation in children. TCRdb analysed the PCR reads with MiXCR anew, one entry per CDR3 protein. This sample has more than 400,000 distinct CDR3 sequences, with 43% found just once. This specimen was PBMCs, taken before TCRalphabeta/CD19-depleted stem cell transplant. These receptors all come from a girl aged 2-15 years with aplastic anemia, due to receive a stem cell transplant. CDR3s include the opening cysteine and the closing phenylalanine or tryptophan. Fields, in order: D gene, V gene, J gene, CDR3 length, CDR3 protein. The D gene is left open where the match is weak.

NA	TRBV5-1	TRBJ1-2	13	CASSPDQTHGYTF
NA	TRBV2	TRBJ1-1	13	CASSGGGLTEAFF
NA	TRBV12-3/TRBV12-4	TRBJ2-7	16	CASPGLGGGPSYEQYF
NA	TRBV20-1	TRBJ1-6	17	CSATRKRTLRTNSPLHF
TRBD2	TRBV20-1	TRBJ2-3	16	CSATDRTSGTGDTQYF
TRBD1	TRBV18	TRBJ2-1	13	CASSHGQGSEQFF
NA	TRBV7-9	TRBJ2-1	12	CASSLVSPEQFF
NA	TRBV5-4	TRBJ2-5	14	CASSSPGPQETQYF
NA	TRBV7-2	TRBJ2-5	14	CASSLAGPGETHYF
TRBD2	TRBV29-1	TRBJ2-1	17	CSSVGGVRDYPYNEQFF
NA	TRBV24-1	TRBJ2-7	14	CATRSNRAPYEQYF
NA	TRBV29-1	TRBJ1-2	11	CSVEGREGYTF
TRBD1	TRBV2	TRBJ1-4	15	CASSPMGTANEKLFF
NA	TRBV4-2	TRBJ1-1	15	CASSQDGRENTEAFF
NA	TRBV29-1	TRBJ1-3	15	CSVEIGPASGNTIYF
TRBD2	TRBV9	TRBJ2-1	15	CASSVLAGGFNEQFF
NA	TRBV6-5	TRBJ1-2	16	CASSYRYGGVGDGYTF
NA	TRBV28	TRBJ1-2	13	CASRDLENYGYTF
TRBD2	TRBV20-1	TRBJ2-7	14	CSARTSGRSYEQYF
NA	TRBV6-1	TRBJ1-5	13	CASSPTANQPQHF
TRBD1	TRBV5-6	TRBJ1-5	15	CASSLGQGVNQPQHF
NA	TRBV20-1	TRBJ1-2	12	CSAGTDNYGYTF
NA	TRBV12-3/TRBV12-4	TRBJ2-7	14	CASTEEGGDYEQYF
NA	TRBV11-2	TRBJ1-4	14	CASSPQGYGEKLFF
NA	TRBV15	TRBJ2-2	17	CATSRDPRSLDTGELFF
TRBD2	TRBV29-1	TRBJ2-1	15	CSARVRTSGRNEQFF